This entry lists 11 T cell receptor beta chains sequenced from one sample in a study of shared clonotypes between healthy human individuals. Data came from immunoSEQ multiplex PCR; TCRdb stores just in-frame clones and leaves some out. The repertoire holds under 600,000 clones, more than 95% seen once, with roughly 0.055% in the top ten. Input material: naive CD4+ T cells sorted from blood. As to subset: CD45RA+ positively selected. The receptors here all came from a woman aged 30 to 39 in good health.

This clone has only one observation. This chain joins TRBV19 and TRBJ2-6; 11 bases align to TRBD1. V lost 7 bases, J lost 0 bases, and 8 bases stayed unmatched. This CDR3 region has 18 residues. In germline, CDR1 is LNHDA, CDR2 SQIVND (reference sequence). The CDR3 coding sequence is TGTGCCAGTAACGACCGGGACAGGGGGATCTCTGGGGCCAACGTCCTGACTTTC. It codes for CASNDRDRGISGANVLTF.

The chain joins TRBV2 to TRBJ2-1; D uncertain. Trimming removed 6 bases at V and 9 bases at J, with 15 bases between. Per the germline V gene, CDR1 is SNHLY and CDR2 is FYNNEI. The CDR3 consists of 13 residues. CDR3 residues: CASSPLSAGEQFF. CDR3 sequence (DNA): TGTGCCAGCAGCCCCCTGTCAGCCGGTGAGCAGTTCTTC.

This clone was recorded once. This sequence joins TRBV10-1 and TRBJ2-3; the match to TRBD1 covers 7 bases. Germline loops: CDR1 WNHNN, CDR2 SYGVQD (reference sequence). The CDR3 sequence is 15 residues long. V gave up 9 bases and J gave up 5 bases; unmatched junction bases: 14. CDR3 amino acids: CASSKSETGRDTQYF. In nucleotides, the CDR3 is TGCGCCAGTTCGAAAAGCGAGACAGGGAGAGATACGCAGTATTTT.

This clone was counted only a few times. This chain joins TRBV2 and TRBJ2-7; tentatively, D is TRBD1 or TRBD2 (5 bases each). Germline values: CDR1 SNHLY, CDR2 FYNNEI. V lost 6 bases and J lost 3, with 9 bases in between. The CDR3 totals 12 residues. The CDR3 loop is CASRGDGYEQYF. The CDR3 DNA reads TGTGCCAGCAGAGGGGACGGCTACGAGCAGTACTTC.

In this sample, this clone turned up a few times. The CDR3 DNA follows: TGTGCCAGCTCACCACCGGCCTCAAGGCAGTACTTC. As protein: CASSPPASRQYF. J is TRBJ2-7 and V is TRBV18; no reliable D call. Trimming shortened V by 0 bases and J by 9 bases, and 9 bases separated the two germline ends. The CDR3 totals 12 residues. Germline V lookup: CDR1 KGHSH, CDR2 LQKENI.

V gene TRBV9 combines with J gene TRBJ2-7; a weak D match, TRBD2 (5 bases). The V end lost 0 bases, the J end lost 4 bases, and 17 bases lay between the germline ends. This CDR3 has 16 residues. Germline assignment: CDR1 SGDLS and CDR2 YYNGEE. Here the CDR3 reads CASSVAGEPALYEQYF. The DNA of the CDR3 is TGTGCCAGCAGCGTAGCCGGGGAGCCGGCCCTTTACGAGCAGTACTTC.

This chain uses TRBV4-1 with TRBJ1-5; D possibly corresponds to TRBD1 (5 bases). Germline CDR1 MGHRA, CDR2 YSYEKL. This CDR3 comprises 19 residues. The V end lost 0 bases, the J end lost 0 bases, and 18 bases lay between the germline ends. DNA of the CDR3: TGCGCCAGCAGCCAAGAGGGGCCCCTTGCCTCCGGTAGCAATCAGCCCCAGCATTTT. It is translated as CASSQEGPLASGSNQPQHF.

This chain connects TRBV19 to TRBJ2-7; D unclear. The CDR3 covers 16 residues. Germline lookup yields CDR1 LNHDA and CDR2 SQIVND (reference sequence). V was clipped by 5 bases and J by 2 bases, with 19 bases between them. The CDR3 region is CASSHGGSPLTYEQYF. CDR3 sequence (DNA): TGTGCCAGTAGTCATGGCGGCAGCCCGCTCACCTACGAGCAGTACTTC. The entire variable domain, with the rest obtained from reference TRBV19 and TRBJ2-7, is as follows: DGGITQSPKYLFRKEGQNVTLSCEQNLNHDAMYWYRQDPGQGLRLIYYSQIVNDFQKGDIAEGYSVSREKKESFPLTVTSAQKNPTAFYLCASSHGGSPLTYEQYFGPGTRLTVT.

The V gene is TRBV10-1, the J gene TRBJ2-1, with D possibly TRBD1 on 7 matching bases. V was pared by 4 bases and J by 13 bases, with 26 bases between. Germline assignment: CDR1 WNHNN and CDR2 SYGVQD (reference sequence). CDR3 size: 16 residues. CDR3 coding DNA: TGCGCCAGCAGTGGAATCGGCAGGGGGGAGCAGGATGGACAGTTCTTC. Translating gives CASSGIGRGEQDGQFF.

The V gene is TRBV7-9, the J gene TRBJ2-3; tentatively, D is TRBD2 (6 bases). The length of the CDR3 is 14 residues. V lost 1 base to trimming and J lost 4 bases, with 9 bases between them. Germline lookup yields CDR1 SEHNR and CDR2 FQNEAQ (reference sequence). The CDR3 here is CASSLDGSADTQYF. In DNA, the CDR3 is TGTGCCAGCAGCTTAGACGGGAGCGCAGATACGCAGTATTTT.

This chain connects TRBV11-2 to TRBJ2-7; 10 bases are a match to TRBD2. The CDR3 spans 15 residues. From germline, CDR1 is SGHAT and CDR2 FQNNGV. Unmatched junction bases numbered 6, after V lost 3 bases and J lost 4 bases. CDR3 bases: TGTGCCAGCAGCTTCTCGCTAGCGGGGGATTACGAGCAGTACTTC. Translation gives CASSFSLAGDYEQYF.